The clone carrying this T cell receptor beta chain was picked up many times. This specimen belongs to a study of regulatory T cells in long-lasting Graves disease. CDR3 regions were amplified by Arm-PCR using iRepertoire HTBI primers to build TCR beta libraries. TCRdb re-called the multiplex PCR reads with MiXCR, one entry per CDR3 protein. The repertoire includes around 400,000 distinct CDR3 sequences, around 15% of them detected once, and approximately 22% sits in the top ten. The germline CDR1 and CDR2 sequences are SGHRS and YFSETQ. The CDR3 has 14 residues. The V end lost 1 base, the J end lost 2 bases, and 10 bases lay between the germline ends. Time point meaning: newly diagnosed GD, antithyroid drugs for less than 3 months. Researchers made the TCR library from RNA that was extracted from PBMCs.

The sequencing used peripheral blood mononuclear cells (PBMCs), collected at new diagnosis, from a patient treated with antithyroid drugs. This clonotype was obtained from a female donor with Graves disease. The chain couples TRBV5-1 to TRBJ2-7; no clear D. CDR3 in DNA: TGCGCCAGCAGCTTGCAGGACCACGCCTACGAGCAGTACTTC. Its protein is CASSLQDHAYEQYF.